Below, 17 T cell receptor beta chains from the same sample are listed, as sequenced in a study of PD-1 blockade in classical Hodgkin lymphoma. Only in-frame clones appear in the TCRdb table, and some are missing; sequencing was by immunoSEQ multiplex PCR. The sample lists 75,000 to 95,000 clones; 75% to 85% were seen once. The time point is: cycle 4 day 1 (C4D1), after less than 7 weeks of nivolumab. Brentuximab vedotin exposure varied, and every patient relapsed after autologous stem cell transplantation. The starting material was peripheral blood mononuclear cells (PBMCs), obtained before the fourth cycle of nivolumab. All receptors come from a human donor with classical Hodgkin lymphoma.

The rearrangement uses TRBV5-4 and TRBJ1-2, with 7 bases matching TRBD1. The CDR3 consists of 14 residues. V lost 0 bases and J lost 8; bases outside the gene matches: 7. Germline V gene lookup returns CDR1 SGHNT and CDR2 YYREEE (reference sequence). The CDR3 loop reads CASSLAGRGQGYTF. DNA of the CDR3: TGTGCCAGCAGCTTGGCTGGTAGGGGGCAGGGCTACACCTTC.

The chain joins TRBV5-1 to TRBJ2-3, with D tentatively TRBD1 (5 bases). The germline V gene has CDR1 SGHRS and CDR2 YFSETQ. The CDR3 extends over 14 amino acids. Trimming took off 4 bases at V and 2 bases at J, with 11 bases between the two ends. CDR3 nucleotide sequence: TGCGCCAGCAGCAATGGGGCCTCCACAGATACGCAGTATTTT. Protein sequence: CASSNGASTDTQYF.

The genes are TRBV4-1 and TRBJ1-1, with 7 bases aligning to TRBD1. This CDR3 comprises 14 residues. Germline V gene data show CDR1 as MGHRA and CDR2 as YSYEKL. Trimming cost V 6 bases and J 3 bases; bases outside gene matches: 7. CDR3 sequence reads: CASRIPDRDTEAFF. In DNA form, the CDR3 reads TGCGCCAGCAGAATCCCAGACAGGGACACTGAAGCTTTCTTT.

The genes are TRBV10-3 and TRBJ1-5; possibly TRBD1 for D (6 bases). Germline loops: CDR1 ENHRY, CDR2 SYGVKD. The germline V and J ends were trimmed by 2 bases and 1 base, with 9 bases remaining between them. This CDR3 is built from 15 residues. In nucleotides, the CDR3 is TGTGCCATCAGTGAGAGGGGGGGGAGCAATCAGCCCCAGCATTTT. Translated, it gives CAISERGGSNQPQHF.

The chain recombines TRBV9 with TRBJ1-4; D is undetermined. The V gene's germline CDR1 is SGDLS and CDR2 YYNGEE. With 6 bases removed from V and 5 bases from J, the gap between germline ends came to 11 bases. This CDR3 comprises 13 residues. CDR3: CASTWRENEKLFF. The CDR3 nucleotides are TGTGCCAGCACGTGGCGGGAAAATGAAAAACTGTTTTTT.

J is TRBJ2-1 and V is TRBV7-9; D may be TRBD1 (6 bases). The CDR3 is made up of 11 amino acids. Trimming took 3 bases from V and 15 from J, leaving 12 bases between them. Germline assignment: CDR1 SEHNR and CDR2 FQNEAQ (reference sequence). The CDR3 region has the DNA TGTGCCAGCAGCTTGGGGCAGGGGTTGTTCTTC. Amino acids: CASSLGQGLFF.

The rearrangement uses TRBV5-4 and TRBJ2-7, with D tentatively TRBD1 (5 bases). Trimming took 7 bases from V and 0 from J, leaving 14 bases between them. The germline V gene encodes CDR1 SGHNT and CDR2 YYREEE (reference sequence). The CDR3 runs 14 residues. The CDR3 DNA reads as TGTGCCAGCCGACAGTCTGTTAGCTCCTACGAGCAGTACTTC. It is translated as CASRQSVSSYEQYF.

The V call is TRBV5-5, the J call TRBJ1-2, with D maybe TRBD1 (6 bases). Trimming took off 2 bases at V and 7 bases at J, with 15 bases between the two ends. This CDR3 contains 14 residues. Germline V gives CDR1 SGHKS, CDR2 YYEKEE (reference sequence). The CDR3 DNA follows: TGTGCCAGCAGCTTCCCAGGGGAGGGACGTGGCTACACCTTC. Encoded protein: CASSFPGEGRGYTF.

The CDR3, as DNA: TGCGCCAGCAGCTTGGAAGGGAACGCCGGAAACACCATATATTTT. It specifies CASSLEGNAGNTIYF. The rearrangement joins TRBV5-1 to TRBJ1-3; D gene ambiguous. V was trimmed by 0 bases and J by 4 bases, leaving 11 bases between them. CDR1 is SGHRS and CDR2 is YFSETQ in the germline V gene. The CDR3 is 15 amino acids. Looking up the rest from reference TRBV5-1 and TRBJ1-3 gives the full variable domain: KAGVTQTPRYLIKTRGQQVTLSCSPISGHRSVSWYQQTPGQGLQFLFEYFSETQRNKGNFPGRFSGRQFSNSRSEMNVSTLELGDSALYLCASSLEGNAGNTIYFGEGSWLTVV.

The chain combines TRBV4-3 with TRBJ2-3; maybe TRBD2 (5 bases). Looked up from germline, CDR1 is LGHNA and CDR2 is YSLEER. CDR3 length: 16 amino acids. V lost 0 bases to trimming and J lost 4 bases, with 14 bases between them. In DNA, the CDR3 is TGCGCCAGCAGCCAAGAAGGAGGTGCCACCTCAGATACGCAGTATTTT. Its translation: CASSQEGGATSDTQYF.

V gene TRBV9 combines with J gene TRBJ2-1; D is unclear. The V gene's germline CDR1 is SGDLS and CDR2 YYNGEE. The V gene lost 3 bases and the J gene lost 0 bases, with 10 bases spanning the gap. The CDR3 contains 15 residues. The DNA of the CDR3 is TGTGCCAGCAGCGCCTCATCACGCTCCTACAATGAGCAGTTCTTC. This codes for CASSASSRSYNEQFF.

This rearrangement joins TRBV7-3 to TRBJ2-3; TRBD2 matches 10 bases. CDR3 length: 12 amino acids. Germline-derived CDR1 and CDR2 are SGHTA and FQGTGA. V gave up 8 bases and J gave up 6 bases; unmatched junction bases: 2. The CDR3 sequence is CASGTSEDTQYF. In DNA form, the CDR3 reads TGTGCCAGCGGGACTAGCGAGGATACGCAGTATTTT.

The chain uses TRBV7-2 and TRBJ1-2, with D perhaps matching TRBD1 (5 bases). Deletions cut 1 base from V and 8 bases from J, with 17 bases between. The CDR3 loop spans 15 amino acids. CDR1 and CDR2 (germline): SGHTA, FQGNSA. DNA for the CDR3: TGTGCCAGCAGCTTAGTAGGCGGGGTAGGGGAGGGCTACACCTTC. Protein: CASSLVGGVGEGYTF.

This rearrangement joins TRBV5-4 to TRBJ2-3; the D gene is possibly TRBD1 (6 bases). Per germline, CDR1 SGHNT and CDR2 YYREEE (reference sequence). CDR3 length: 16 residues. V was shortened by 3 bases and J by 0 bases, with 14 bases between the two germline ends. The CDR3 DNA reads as TGTGCCAGCAGCTCCGGACAGACTGGAAGCACAGATACGCAGTATTTT. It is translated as CASSSGQTGSTDTQYF.

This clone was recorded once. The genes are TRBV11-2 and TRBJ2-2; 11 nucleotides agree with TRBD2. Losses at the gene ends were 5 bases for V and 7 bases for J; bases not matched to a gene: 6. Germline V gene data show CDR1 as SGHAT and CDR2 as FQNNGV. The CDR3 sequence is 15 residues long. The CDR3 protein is CASSHRTSGFGELFF. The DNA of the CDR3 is TGTGCCAGCAGCCATCGGACTAGCGGGTTCGGGGAGCTGTTTTTT.

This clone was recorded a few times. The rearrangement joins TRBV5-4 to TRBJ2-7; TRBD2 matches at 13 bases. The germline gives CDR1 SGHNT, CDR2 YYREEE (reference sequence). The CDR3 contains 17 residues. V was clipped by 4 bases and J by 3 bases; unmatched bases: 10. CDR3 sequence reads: CASSLGLAGASGYEQYF. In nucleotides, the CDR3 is TGTGCCAGCAGCCTAGGACTAGCGGGAGCTTCCGGCTACGAGCAGTACTTC.

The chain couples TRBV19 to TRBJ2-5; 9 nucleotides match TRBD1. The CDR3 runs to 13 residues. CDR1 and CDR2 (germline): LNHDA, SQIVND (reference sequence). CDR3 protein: CGNRGRWKGAQYF. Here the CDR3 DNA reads TGTGGCAACAGGGGGCGTTGGAAGGGGGCCCAGTACTTC.